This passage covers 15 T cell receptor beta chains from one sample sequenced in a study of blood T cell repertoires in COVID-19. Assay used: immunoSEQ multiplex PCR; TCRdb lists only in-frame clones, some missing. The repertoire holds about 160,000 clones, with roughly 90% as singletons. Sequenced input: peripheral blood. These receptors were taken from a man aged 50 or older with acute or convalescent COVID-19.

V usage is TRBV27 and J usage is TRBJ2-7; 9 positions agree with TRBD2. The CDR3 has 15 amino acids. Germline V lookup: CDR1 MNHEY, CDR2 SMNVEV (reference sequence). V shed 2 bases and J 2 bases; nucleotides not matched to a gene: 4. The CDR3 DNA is TGTGCCAGCAGTTTAGCCCAGCGGGGGGCCTACGAGCAGTACTTC. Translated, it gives CASSLAQRGAYEQYF.

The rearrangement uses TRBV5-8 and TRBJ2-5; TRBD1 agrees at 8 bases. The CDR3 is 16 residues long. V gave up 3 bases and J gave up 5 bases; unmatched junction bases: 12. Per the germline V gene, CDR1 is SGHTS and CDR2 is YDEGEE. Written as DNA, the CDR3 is TGTGCCAGCAGCTCTCTCTCGGGACAGGCTTCGGAGACCCAGTACTTC. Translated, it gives CASSSLSGQASETQYF.

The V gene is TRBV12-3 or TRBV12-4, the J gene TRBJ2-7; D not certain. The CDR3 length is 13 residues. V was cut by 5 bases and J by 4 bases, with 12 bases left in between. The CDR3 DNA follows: TGTGCCAGCAGTCCCCGAGAGACTTACGAGCAGTACTTC. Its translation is CASSPRETYEQYF.

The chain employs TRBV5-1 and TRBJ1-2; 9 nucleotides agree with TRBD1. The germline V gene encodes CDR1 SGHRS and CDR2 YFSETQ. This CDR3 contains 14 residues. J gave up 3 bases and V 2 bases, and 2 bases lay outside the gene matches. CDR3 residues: CASSFDRGDYGYTF. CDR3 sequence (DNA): TGCGCCAGCAGCTTTGACAGGGGGGACTATGGCTACACCTTC.

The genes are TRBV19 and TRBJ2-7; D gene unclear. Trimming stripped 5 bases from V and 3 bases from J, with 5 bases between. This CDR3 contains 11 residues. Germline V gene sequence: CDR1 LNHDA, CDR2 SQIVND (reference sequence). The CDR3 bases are TGTGCCAGTAGTTCGGGCTACGAGCAGTACTTC. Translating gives CASSSGYEQYF.

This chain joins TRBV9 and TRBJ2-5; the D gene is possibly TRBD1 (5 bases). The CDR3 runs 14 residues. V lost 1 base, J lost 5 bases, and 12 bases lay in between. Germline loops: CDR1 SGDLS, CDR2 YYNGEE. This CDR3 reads CASSVSGASETQYF. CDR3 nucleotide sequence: TGTGCCAGCAGCGTAAGTGGGGCCTCCGAGACCCAGTACTTC. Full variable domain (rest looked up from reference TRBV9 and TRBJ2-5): DSGVTQTPKHLITATGQRVTLRCSPRSGDLSVYWYQQSLDQGLQFLIQYYNGEERAKGNILERFSAQQFPDLHSELNLSSLELGDSALYFCASSVSGASETQYFGPGTRLLVL.

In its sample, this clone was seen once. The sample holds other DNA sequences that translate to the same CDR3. This CDR3 reads CASSTSGGADTQYF. CDR3 sequence (DNA): TGTGCCAGTAGTACAAGCGGGGGGGCAGATACGCAGTATTTT. This rearrangement joins TRBV19 to TRBJ2-3, with 10 bases matching TRBD2. Germline values: CDR1 LNHDA, CDR2 SQIVND (reference sequence). The V and J ends lost 4 bases and 4 bases, in that order; junction bases with no gene match: 2. The CDR3 covers 14 residues.

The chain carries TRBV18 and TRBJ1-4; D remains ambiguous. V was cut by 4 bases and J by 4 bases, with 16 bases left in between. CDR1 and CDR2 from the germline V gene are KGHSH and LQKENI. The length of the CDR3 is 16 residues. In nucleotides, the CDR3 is TGTGCCAGCTCACTAGACCCGGGGTCGCTTAATGAAAAACTGTTTTTT. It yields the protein CASSLDPGSLNEKLFF.

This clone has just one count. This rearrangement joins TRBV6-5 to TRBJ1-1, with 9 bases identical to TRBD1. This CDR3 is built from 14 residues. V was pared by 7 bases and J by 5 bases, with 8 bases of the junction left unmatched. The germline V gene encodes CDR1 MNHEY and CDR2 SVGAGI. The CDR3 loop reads CASKPTGGNTEAFF. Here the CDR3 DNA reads TGTGCCAGCAAACCCACAGGGGGCAATACTGAAGCTTTCTTT.

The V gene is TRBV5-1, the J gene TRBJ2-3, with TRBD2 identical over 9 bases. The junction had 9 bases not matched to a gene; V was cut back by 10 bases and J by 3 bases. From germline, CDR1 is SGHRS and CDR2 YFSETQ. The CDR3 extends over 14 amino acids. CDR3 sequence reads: CASGVAGETDTQYF. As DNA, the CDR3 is TGCGCCTCCGGGGTAGCGGGAGAGACAGATACGCAGTATTTT.

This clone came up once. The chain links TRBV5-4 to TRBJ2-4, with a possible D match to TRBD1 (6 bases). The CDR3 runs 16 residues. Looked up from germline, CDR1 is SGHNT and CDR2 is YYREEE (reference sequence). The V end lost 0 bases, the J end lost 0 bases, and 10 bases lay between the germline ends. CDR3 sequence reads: CASSLGTVLAKNIQYF. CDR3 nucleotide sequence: TGTGCCAGCAGCTTGGGGACAGTACTAGCCAAAAACATTCAGTACTTC.

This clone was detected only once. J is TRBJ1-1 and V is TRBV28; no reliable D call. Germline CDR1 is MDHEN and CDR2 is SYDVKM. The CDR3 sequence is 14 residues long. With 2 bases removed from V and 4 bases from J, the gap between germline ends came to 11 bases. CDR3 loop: CASSLGPRVTEAFF. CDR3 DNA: TGTGCCAGCAGTTTAGGGCCGAGGGTCACTGAAGCTTTCTTT.

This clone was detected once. CDR3 loop: CASSSFGGRVTNEKLFF. DNA for the CDR3: TGTGCCAGCAGTTCCTTCGGGGGGCGCGTAACTAATGAAAAACTGTTTTTT. This sequence joins TRBV2 and TRBJ1-4; weak D call: TRBD1 (6 bases). This CDR3 is 17 amino acids long. In germline, CDR1 is SNHLY, CDR2 FYNNEI. With 5 bases removed from V and 1 base from J, the gap between germline ends came to 17 bases.

The CDR3 sequence is CASSHQGDTGELFF. DNA for the CDR3: TGCGCCAGCAGCCACCAGGGGGATACCGGGGAGCTGTTTTTT. The chain employs TRBV4-1 and TRBJ2-2; 7 nucleotides agree with TRBD1. There are 14 residues in the CDR3. The V segment lost 3 bases and the J segment 5 bases; nucleotides outside the gene matches: 3. Germline CDR1 and CDR2: MGHRA and YSYEKL.

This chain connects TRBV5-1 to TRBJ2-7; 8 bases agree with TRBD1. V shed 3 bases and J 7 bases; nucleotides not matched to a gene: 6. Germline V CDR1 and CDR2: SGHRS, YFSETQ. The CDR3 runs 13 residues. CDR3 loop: CASSSATGGEQYF. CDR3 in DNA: TGCGCCAGCAGCTCCGCAACAGGGGGTGAGCAGTACTTC.